This note documents a single T cell receptor beta chain sequence. The data are from a study of Ad26.COV2.S vaccination and SARS-CoV-2 variants. Across the study: Into the muscle, Ad26.COV2.S was dosed once or twice, 56 days apart.

TCRdb's copy holds only in-frame clones and misses some; the assay was immunoSEQ multiplex PCR. The table records approximately 420,000 clones, around 85% of them present only once. The sample's treatment: 15 to 20 received Ad26.COV2.S at low or high dose, single or two shots; 5 received placebo; per-sample allocation not given. Day 63 after the first injection of vaccine or placebo was the sampling time. In Boston, an adult donor aged 18-55 years took part. The administered vaccine (an Ad26 vector) expressed Wuhan-strain SARS-CoV-2 spike. The sample consisted of peripheral blood, taken in a trial of Ad26.COV2.S vaccine versus placebo. This clonotype was obtained from a person aged 18-65 years who received the Ad26.COV2.S COVID-19 vaccine or a placebo.

The CDR3 DNA reads as TGTGCCAGCAGTTTCGGCGCGGGGTTGGGCACTGAAGCTTTCTTT. Translation: CASSFGAGLGTEAFF. The chain employs TRBV25-1 and TRBJ1-1; D not resolved. Germline CDR1 and CDR2: MGHDK and SYGVNS. CDR3 size: 15 residues. Deletions cut 5 bases from V and 4 bases from J, with 17 bases between. Filled out from reference TRBV25-1 and TRBJ1-1, the complete variable domain reads EADIYQTPRYLVIGTGKKITLECSQTMGHDKMYWYQQDPGMELHLIHYSYGVNSTEKGDLSSESTVSRIRTEHFPLTLESARPSHTSQYLCASSFGAGLGTEAFFGQGTRLTVV.